The clone carrying this TCR beta chain was observed a handful of times. Its target is not known. This specimen belongs to a study of beta chain features in type 1 diabetes. General study points: Reduced insertions and increased deletions marked VDJ junctions in type 1 diabetes patients. TCRB repertoires of naive, central memory and Treg cells appeared more similar among patients than among healthy donors.

The CDR3 contains 11 residues. Germline CDR1 reads DFQATT; CDR2 reads SNEGSKA (reference sequence). The trim removed 6 bases at V and 4 bases at J, leaving 2 bases unmatched. Cells sorted by CD45RO/CCR7/CD25/CD127/CD95/CD27 comprised CD4+ naive, central memory, regulatory and stem cell-like memory cells. The isolated RNA, all of it, was reverse transcribed, so expressed TCRB transcripts were what got sequenced. Some clones are missing from TCRdb's copy, which holds only in-frame ones; the method was immunoSEQ multiplex PCR. Among roughly 250,000 clones listed, 7.5% to 10% were seen once. Sequencing input: naive CD4+ T cells from blood. The chain uses TRBV20-1 and TRBJ2-7; 8 bases are a match to TRBD1. The TCR originated in a woman aged 18-30 years in good health. The CDR3 nucleotides read TGCAGTGCAGACAGGGGTTACGAGCAGTACTTC. It codes for CSADRGYEQYF.